This paragraph covers one TCR beta chain sequence. Time point defined: pre-treatment sample, taken before nivolumab and TIL therapy. The tumor samples were excised metastases, mostly pleural nodules or supraclavicular lymph nodes. The libraries were made with immunoSEQ v3. Sequencing used immunoSEQ multiplex PCR; TCRdb keeps in-frame clones, though not all of them. The data show 50,000 or so clones, approximately 70% seen once. Looked up from germline, CDR1 is ENHRY and CDR2 is SYGVKD. Trimming took 6 bases from V and 4 from J, leaving 15 bases between them. The CDR3 is 14 amino acids. This record comes from a study of TIL therapy for anti-PD-1-resistant metastatic lung cancer.

This sample comprised tumor tissue, obtained at baseline. The receptor was isolated from a person aged 30 to 80 with non-small cell lung cancer. This rearrangement joins TRBV10-3 to TRBJ1-1, with D possibly TRBD1 on 6 matching bases. CDR3 DNA sequence: TGTGCCATCAGGAGGGGGGAGCCGCCCACTGAAGCTTTCTTT. This gives the protein CAIRRGEPPTEAFF.